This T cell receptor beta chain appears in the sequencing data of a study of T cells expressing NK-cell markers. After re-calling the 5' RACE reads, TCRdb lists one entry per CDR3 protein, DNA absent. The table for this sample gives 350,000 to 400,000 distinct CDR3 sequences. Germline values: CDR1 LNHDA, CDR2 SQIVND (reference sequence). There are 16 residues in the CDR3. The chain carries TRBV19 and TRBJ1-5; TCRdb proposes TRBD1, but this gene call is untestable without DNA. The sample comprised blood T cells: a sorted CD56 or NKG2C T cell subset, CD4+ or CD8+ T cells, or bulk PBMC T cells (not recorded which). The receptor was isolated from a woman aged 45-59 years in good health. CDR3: CASSSHRATGNQPQHF.